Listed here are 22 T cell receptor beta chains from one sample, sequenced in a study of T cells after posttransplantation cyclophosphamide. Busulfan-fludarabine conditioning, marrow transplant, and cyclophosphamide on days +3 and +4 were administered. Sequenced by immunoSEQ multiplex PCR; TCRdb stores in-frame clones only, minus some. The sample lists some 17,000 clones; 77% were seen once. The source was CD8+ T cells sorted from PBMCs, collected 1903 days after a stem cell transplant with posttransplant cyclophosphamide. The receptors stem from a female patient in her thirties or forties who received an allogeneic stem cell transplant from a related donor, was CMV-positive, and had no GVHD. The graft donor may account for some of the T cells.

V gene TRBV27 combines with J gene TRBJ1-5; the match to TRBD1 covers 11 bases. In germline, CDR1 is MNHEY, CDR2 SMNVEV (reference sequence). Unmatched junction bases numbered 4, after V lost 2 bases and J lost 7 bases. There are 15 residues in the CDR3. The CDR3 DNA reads TGTGCCAGCAGTTTAGGGACAGGGGGTGGCCAGCCCCAGCATTTT. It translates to CASSLGTGGGQPQHF.

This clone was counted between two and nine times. Here the CDR3 DNA reads TGTGCCACGGGTGGGGGGGATGGCTACACCTTC. Residues: CATGGGDGYTF. This sequence joins TRBV11-2 and TRBJ1-2; possible D gene TRBD1, 5 bases. The CDR3 is 11 residues long. Trimming left V 10 bases short and J 6 bases short, with 12 bases between. From germline, CDR1 is SGHAT and CDR2 FQNNGV. The complete variable domain, with remaining parts taken from reference TRBV11-2 and TRBJ1-2, reads EAGVAQSPRYKIIEKRQSVAFWCNPISGHATLYWYQQILGQGPKLLIQFQNNGVVDDSQLPKDRFSAERLKGVDSTLKIQPAKLEDSAVYLCATGGGDGYTFGSGTRLTVV.

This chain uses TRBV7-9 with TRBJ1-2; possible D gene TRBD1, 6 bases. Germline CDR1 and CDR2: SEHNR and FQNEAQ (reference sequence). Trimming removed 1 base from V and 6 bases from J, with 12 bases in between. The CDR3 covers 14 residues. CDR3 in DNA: TGTGCCAGCAGCTTAGACGGGACACTTAATGGCTACACCTTC. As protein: CASSLDGTLNGYTF.

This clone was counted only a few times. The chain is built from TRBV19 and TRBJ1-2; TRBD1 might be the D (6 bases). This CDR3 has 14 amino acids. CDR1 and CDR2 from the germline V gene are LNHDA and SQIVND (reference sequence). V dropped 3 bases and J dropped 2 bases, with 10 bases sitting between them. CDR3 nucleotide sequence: TGTGCCAGTAGTATTCTGGGGGCGAACTATGGCTACACCTTC. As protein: CASSILGANYGYTF.

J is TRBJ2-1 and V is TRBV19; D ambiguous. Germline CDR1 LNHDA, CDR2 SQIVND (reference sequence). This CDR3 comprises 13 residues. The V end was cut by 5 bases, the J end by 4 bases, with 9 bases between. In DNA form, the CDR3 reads TGTGCCAGTAGTCCCGTGTTATACAATGAGCAGTTCTTC. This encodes CASSPVLYNEQFF. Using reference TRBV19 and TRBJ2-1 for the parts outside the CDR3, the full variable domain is DGGITQSPKYLFRKEGQNVTLSCEQNLNHDAMYWYRQDPGQGLRLIYYSQIVNDFQKGDIAEGYSVSREKKESFPLTVTSAQKNPTAFYLCASSPVLYNEQFFGPGTRLTVL.

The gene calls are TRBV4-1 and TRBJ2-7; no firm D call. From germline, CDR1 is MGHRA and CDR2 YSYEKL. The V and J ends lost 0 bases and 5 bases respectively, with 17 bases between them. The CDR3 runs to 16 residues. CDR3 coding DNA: TGCGCCAGCAGCCAAGATAGAGCCACCCCCAAGAACGAGCAGTACTTC. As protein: CASSQDRATPKNEQYF.

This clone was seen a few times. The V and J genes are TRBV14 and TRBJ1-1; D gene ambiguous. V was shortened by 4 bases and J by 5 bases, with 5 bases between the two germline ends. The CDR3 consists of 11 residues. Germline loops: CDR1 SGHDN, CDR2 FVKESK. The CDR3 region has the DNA TGTGCCAGCAGCCCCCTAACTGAAGCTTTCTTT. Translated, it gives CASSPLTEAFF.

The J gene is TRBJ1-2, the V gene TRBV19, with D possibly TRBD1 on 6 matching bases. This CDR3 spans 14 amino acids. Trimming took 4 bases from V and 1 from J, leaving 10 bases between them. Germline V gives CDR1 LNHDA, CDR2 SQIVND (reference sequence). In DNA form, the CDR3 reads TGTGCCAGTAGTACCTGGACAGATAACTATGGCTACACCTTC. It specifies CASSTWTDNYGYTF.

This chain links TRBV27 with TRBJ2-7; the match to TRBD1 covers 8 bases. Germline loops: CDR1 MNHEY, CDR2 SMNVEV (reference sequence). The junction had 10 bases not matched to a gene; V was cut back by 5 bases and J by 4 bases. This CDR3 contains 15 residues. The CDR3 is CASSPRDRREYEQYF. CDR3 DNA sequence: TGTGCCAGCAGTCCGCGGGACAGGAGGGAATACGAGCAGTACTTC.

CDR3 nucleotide sequence: TGTGCCAGCAGCTTAATGGGACAGGGTACTGTTGAGCAGTTCTTC. Residues: CASSLMGQGTVEQFF. The chain joins TRBV7-8 to TRBJ2-1, with 9 nucleotides matching TRBD1. Per germline, CDR1 SGHVS and CDR2 FQNEAQ. The V and J ends lost 2 bases and 9 bases, in that order; junction bases with no gene match: 8. CDR3 length equals 15 residues.

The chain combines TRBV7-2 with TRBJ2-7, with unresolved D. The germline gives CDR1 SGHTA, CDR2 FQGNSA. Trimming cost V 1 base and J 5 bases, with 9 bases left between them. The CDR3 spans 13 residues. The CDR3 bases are TGTGCCAGCAGCTTAGGCCGAGAGAACGAGCAGTACTTC. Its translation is CASSLGRENEQYF. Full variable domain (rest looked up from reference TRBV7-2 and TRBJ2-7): GAGVSQSPSNKVTEKGKDVELRCDPISGHTALYWYRQSLGQGLEFLIYFQGNSAPDKSGLPSDRFSAERTGGSVSTLTIQRTQQEDSAVYLCASSLGRENEQYFGPGTRLTVT.

CDR3 in amino acids: CASRPRQNYEQYF. DNA of the CDR3: TGTGCCAGCAGACCCAGACAAAACTACGAGCAGTACTTC. The gene calls are TRBV7-9 and TRBJ2-7, with no clear D. Germline CDR1 and CDR2: SEHNR and FQNEAQ (reference sequence). CDR3 length: 13 residues. V lost 6 bases to trimming and J lost 3 bases, with 12 bases between them.

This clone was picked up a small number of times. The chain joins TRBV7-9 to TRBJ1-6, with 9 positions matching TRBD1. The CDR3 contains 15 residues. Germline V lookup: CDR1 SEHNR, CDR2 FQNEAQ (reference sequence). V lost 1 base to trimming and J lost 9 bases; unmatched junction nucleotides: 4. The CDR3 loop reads CASSLEQGASSPLHF. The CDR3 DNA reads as TGTGCCAGCAGCTTAGAACAGGGGGCAAGTTCACCCCTCCACTTT.

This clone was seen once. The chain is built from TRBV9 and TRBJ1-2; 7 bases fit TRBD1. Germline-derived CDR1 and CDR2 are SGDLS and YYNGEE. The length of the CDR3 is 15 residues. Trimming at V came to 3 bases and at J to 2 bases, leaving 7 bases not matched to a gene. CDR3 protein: CASSATGQPNYGYTF. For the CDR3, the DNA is TGTGCCAGCAGCGCCACGGGACAGCCAAACTATGGCTACACCTTC.

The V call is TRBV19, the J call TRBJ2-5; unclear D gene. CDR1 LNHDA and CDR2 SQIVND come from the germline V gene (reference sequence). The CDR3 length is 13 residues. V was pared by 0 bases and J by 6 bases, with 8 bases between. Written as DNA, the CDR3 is TGTGCCAGTAGTATAGATCCCCTAAAGACCCAGTACTTC. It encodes CASSIDPLKTQYF.

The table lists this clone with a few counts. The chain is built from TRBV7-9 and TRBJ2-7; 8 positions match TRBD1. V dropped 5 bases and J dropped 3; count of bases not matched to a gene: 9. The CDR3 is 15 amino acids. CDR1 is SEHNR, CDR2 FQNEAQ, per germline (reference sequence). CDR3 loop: CASSRPGTGIYEQYF. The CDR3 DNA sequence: TGTGCCAGCAGCCGACCCGGGACAGGCATCTACGAGCAGTACTTC.

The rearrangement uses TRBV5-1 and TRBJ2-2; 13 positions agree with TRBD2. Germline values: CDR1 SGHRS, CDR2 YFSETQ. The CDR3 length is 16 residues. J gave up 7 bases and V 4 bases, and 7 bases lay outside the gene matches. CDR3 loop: CASSPRLAGGHGELFF. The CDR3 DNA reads TGCGCCAGCAGCCCGAGACTAGCGGGGGGTCACGGGGAGCTGTTTTTT.

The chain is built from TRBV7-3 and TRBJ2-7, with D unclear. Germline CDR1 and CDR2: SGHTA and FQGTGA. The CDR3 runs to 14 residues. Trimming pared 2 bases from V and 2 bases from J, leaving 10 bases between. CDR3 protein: CASSLLPLPYEQYF. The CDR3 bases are TGTGCCAGCAGCTTACTGCCACTACCCTACGAGCAGTACTTC.

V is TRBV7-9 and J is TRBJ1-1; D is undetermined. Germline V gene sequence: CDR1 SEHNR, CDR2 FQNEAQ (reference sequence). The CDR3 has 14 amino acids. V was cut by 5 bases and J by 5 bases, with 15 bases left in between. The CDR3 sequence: CASSPELGWTEAFF. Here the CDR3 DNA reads TGTGCCAGCAGCCCAGAACTAGGGTGGACTGAAGCTTTCTTT. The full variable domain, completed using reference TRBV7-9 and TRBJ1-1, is DTGVSQNPRHKITKRGQNVTFRCDPISEHNRLYWYRQTLGQGPEFLTYFQNEAQLEKSRLLSDRFSAERPKGSFSTLEIQRTEQGDSAMYLCASSPELGWTEAFFGQGTRLTVV.

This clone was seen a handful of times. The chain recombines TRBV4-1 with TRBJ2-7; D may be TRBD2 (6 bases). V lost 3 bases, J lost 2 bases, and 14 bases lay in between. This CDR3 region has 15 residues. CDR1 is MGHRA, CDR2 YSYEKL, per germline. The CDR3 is CASSHHVEGTYEQYF. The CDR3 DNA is TGCGCCAGCAGCCATCACGTGGAGGGAACCTACGAGCAGTACTTC.

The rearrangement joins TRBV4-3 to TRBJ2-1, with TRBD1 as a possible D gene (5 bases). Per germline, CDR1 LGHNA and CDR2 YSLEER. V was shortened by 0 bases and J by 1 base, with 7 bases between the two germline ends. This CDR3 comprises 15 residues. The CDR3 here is CASSQDKGSYNEQFF. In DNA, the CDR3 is TGCGCCAGCAGCCAAGATAAGGGGTCCTACAATGAGCAGTTCTTC.

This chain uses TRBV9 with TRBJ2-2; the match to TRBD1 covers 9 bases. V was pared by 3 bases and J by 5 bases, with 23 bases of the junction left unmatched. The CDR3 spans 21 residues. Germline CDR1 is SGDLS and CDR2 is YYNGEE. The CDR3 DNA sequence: TGTGCCAGCAGCGACCAATCTACAGGGGGCTTCGATTACACCCTAACCGGGGAGCTGTTTTTT. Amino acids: CASSDQSTGGFDYTLTGELFF.